This entry concerns a single T cell receptor (beta chain). V lost 3 bases and J lost 0, with 8 bases in between. The CDR3 consists of 15 residues. Germline V gene sequence: CDR1 LGHNA, CDR2 YNFKEQ. This entry comes from a study of blood T cells in healthy people across ages. Next came a second PCR, run for about 6 to 12 cycles, which used a sample-barcoded 5' primer along with a J-beta primer mix. Each cDNA was tagged by a template-switch adaptor containing 12 random nucleotides. Every sample gave at least 3 million paired-end reads containing CDR3. Via MiXCR, TCRdb re-called the 5' RACE reads, giving one row per CDR3 protein. The table has fewer than 700,000 distinct CDR3 sequences, about 45% seen once.

This receptor was obtained from an older man in good health. V usage is TRBV4-2 and J usage is TRBJ1-4; no definite D call. The sequenced material came from blood. The CDR3: CASSQDEATNEKLFF. The DNA of the CDR3 is TGTGCCAGCAGCCAGGACGAGGCAACTAATGAAAAACTGTTTTTT.